The present T cell receptor beta chain was sequenced within a study of blood T cells in healthy people across ages. Looking at the study overall: Researchers report that template switching captured about one barcoded beta molecule per two T cells. General study points: Changes in expanded clonotypes were possibly confounded, as the CMV status of donors was unknown.

This clonotype has a handful of counts. Its antigen is still unknown. Together with a sample-barcoded 5' primer, a J-beta primer mix was included in a second PCR lasting about 6 to 12 cycles. Each CDR3 protein is one row after TCRdb ran MiXCR on the 5' RACE reads. The table lists approximately 780,000 distinct CDR3 sequences, 20% to 30% of them singletons, with less than 3.5% in the top ten. The CDR3 covers 13 residues. Per germline, CDR1 SGHVS and CDR2 FNYEAQ. This same sample was also taken into another study, of T cells of mothers and their children.

The V and J genes are TRBV7-6 and TRBJ2-7; 9 bases align to TRBD2. The J call may be incorrect, as the DNA end agrees better with TRBJ2-1. This sequence originates from a boy younger than 18 in good health. The sequenced material came from blood. The chain's CDR3 is CASSPGTSKEQFF. The CDR3 DNA sequence: TGTGCCAGCAGCCCCGGGACTAGCAAGGAGCAGTTCTTC.